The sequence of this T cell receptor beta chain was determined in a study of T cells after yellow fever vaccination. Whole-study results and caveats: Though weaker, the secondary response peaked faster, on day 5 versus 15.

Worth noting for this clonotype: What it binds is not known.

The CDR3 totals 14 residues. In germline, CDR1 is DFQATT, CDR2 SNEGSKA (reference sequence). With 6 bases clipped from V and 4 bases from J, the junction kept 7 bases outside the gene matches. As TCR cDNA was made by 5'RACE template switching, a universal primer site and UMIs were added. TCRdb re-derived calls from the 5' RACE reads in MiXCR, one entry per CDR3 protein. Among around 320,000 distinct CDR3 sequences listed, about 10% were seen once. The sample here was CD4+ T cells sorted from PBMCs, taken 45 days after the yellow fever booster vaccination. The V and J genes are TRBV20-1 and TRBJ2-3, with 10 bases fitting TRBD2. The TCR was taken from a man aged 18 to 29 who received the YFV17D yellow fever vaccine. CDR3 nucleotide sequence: TGCAGTGCCATAAGCGGGGGGGCCTCAGATACGCAGTATTTT. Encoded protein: CSAISGGASDTQYF.